This TCR beta chain was identified in a study of cytomegalovirus exposure and HLA in healthy donors. Looking at the study overall: Unique TCRs numbering 75 million to 95 million, obtained from HLA-typed donors, made up an early data release. In terms of ancestry, the Caucasian-associated cluster contained 75% to 90% of the 350 to 450 genotyped donors. Broader study findings: Accounts indicate the classifier identified cytomegalovirus status with strong specificity and sensitivity. Several of the most significant clusters appeared, in a later analysis, to be linked to common viral pathogens.

The germline CDR1 and CDR2 sequences are SGHRS and YFSETQ. The CDR3 has 15 residues. Between the trimmed V and J ends, which lost 4 bases and 5 bases, there was a span of 19 bases. About this clone: The antigen is undetermined.

The PCR made use of 60 Vbeta and 13 Jbeta primers. The method was immunoSEQ multiplex PCR; TCRdb's version includes in-frame clones alone and lacks a portion of them. The table has roughly 100,000 clones, approximately 79% seen once; the top ten hold 19%. Sequenced input: PBMCs. The rearrangement joins TRBV5-1 to TRBJ2-7; weak D call: TRBD1 (6 bases). This clonotype was sampled from an older woman in good health and CMV-seropositive. The CDR3: CASSKSTQGHDEQYF. The DNA for the CDR3 is TGCGCCAGCAGCAAGAGTACACAGGGTCACGACGAGCAGTACTTC.